The 31 T cell receptor beta chains presented below share a single source sample, sequenced in a study of T cell repertoires in ileal Crohn's disease (dated 2019 in TCRdb). The method behind the library was the immunoSEQ multiplex PCR assay. The clones in this table, taken by TCRdb from immuneACCESS, are in-frame only. Not every clone is retained; where verified, under half of the shortfall comes from an unresolved V gene, and the cause of the rest is unknown. The sample profile shows 10,000 to 15,000 clones; approximately 80% of them were found once. The top ten constitute over 15% of the sample. According to the study, the label for this sample's time point signals: neoterminal ileum biopsy at postoperative endoscopy, about 6 months after surgery. Input material: ileal tissue. Receptor source: an adult with Crohn's disease.

This CDR3 reads CASSGLYQPQHF. The DNA for the CDR3 is TGTGCCAGCAGTGGCCTATATCAGCCCCAGCATTTT. The chain recombines TRBV6-4 with TRBJ1-5, with no clear D. CDR1 MRHNA and CDR2 SNTAGT come from the germline V gene. This CDR3 has 12 amino acids. V dropped 4 bases and J dropped 5 bases, with 6 bases sitting between them.

On this clone: In the same sample, other DNA sequences code for this CDR3. The J gene is TRBJ2-7, the V gene TRBV11-2; D is possibly TRBD2 (5 bases). The V end lost 5 bases, the J end lost 2 bases, and 19 bases lay between the germline ends. Germline lookup yields CDR1 SGHAT and CDR2 FQNNGV. The CDR3 is made up of 16 amino acids. The CDR3 reads CASSRGTSVLTYEQYF. CDR3 sequence (DNA): TGTGCCAGCAGCCGGGGAACCAGCGTACTTACCTACGAGCAGTACTTC.

This clone was seen a handful of times. The chain joins TRBV7-8 to TRBJ1-1, with a possible D match to TRBD1 (5 bases). Germline CDR1 and CDR2: SGHVS and FQNEAQ. V dropped 3 bases and J dropped 0 bases, with 8 bases sitting between them. There are 14 residues in the CDR3. The CDR3 reads CASSLGGVNTEAFF. In DNA form, the CDR3 reads TGTGCCAGCAGCTTGGGGGGGGTGAACACTGAAGCTTTCTTT. The full variable domain, in which reference TRBV7-8 and TRBJ1-1 provide the parts outside the CDR3, is GAGVSQSPRYKVAKRGQDVALRCDPISGHVSLFWYQQALGQGPEFLTYFQNEAQLDKSGLPSDRFFAERPEGSVSTLKIQRTQQEDSAVYLCASSLGGVNTEAFFGQGTRLTVV.

Written as DNA, the CDR3 is TGTGCCAGCAGTAAGCGGATAGGAGAGACCCAGTACTTC. Amino acid sequence: CASSKRIGETQYF. The rearrangement uses TRBV27 and TRBJ2-5, with a possible D match to TRBD2 (5 bases). The CDR3 consists of 13 residues. CDR1 is MNHEY and CDR2 is SMNVEV in the germline V gene (reference sequence). Trimming pared 5 bases from V and 4 bases from J, leaving 11 bases between.

The chain joins TRBV6-6 to TRBJ1-3; D remains unclear. Trimming took 5 bases from V and 4 from J, leaving 6 bases between them. Germline V lookup: CDR1 MNHNY, CDR2 SVGAGI (reference sequence). The CDR3 length is 12 residues. The CDR3 DNA reads TGTGCCAGCAGTACGGGGGGAAACACCATATATTTT. It codes for CASSTGGNTIYF.

The chain joins TRBV9 to TRBJ1-2; TRBD1 matches 8 bases. Trimming cost V 0 bases and J 7 bases; bases outside gene matches: 5. Looked up from germline, CDR1 is SGDLS and CDR2 is YYNGEE. The CDR3 has 14 residues. The CDR3 coding sequence is TGTGCCAGCAGCGTAGCTACGACAGGGGCTGGCTACACCTTC. This sequence encodes CASSVATTGAGYTF.

The J gene is TRBJ2-2, the V gene TRBV19; 14 nucleotides align to TRBD2. This CDR3 is 20 amino acids long. From germline, CDR1 is LNHDA and CDR2 SQIVND (reference sequence). J was trimmed by 7 bases and V by 6 bases; bases with no gene match: 19. The CDR3 DNA is TGTGCCAGTAGGAAACCAAAAGGACTAGCGGGAGGCGCCGTCGGCGGGGAGCTGTTTTTT. Translating it yields CASRKPKGLAGGAVGGELFF.

The chain carries TRBV6-7 and TRBJ2-5; a weak D match, TRBD1 (5 bases). TRBV6-7 is noted as an ORF with a role that remains uncertain. The CDR3 is made up of 14 amino acids. V was shortened by 2 bases and J by 10 bases, with 17 bases between the two germline ends. The CDR3 loop reads CASSYQPRQSVQYF. The CDR3 region has the DNA TGTGCCAGCAGTTACCAACCCCGACAGAGTGTCCAGTACTTC.

This clone was seen more than once but under ten times. The V and J genes are TRBV6-1 and TRBJ1-4; D ambiguous. The length of the CDR3 is 14 residues. From germline, CDR1 is MNHNS and CDR2 SASEGT. Trimming took 4 bases from V and 0 from J, leaving 6 bases between them. The CDR3 region has the DNA TGTGCCAGCAGTGTACTTGCAACTAATGAAAAACTGTTTTTT. Translation gives CASSVLATNEKLFF.

This clone was observed a few times. The chain links TRBV6-1 to TRBJ2-7; 8 bases are shared with TRBD1. The germline CDR1 and CDR2 sequences are MNHNS and SASEGT. With V trimmed by 8 bases and J by 4 bases, 13 bases remained unmatched. This CDR3 has 15 residues. DNA for the CDR3: TGTGCCAGCGGAGGGACCGGACAGGGTGGGTACGAGCAGTACTTC. This codes for CASGGTGQGGYEQYF.

The chain links TRBV20-1 to TRBJ2-5; TRBD1 matches at 8 bases. Germline V lookup: CDR1 DFQATT, CDR2 SNEGSKA (reference sequence). Losses at the gene ends were 8 bases for V and 4 bases for J; bases not matched to a gene: 3. This CDR3 region has 11 residues. CDR3 sequence reads: CSFDRGETQYF. CDR3 nucleotide sequence: TGCAGTTTCGACAGGGGAGAGACCCAGTACTTC.

The genes are TRBV5-1 and TRBJ1-3; the D is unclear. CDR3 length: 16 amino acids. CDR1 and CDR2 from the germline V gene are SGHRS and YFSETQ. The V end was cut by 0 bases, the J end by 0 bases, with 10 bases between. The DNA of the CDR3 is TGCGCCAGCAGCTTGGAGGCAGCGAGCTCTGGAAACACCATATATTTT. Its protein is CASSLEAASSGNTIYF.

The V gene is TRBV7-2, the J gene TRBJ2-5, with 10 bases matching TRBD2. CDR3 length: 18 residues. Unmatched junction bases numbered 10, after V lost 0 bases and J lost 3 bases. Germline lookup yields CDR1 SGHTA and CDR2 FQGNSA. CDR3 sequence: CASSLARRASGREETQYF. The CDR3, as DNA: TGTGCCAGCAGCTTAGCGCGAAGAGCTAGCGGGAGAGAAGAGACCCAGTACTTC.

The rearrangement joins TRBV5-1 to TRBJ2-3; 7 nucleotides agree with TRBD2. CDR1 is SGHRS and CDR2 is YFSETQ in the germline V gene. The length of the CDR3 is 14 residues. J gave up 4 bases and V 5 bases, and 7 bases lay outside the gene matches. The DNA for the CDR3 is TGCGCCAGCAGTGACTTAGCGGGCCCAGATACGCAGTATTTT. Protein sequence: CASSDLAGPDTQYF.

The chain carries TRBV7-2 and TRBJ1-4; no reliable D call. V dropped 7 bases and J dropped 6 bases, with 6 bases sitting between them. In germline, CDR1 is SGHTA, CDR2 FQGNSA. The CDR3 loop spans 11 amino acids. The CDR3: CASTSYEKLFF. DNA for the CDR3: TGTGCCAGCACCTCCTATGAAAAACTGTTTTTT.

This rearrangement joins TRBV7-2 to TRBJ1-5; D not resolved. V was shortened by 1 base and J by 0 bases, with 7 bases between the two germline ends. CDR3 length equals 15 residues. CDR1 is SGHTA, CDR2 FQGNSA, per germline. CDR3 nucleotide sequence: TGTGCCAGCAGCTTAGATACATCTAGCAATCAGCCCCAGCATTTT. This gives the protein CASSLDTSSNQPQHF.

The chain is built from TRBV19 and TRBJ2-2; 7 bases are shared with TRBD1. Germline V gene lookup returns CDR1 LNHDA and CDR2 SQIVND (reference sequence). Unmatched junction bases numbered 4, after V lost 4 bases and J lost 5 bases. The CDR3 sequence is 14 residues long. In nucleotides, the CDR3 is TGTGCCAGTAGTAACGGCAGGGGGACCGGGGAGCTGTTTTTT. Translating gives CASSNGRGTGELFF.

The chain recombines TRBV5-1 with TRBJ2-3, with 8 nucleotides matching TRBD2. The ends lost 4 bases at V and 1 base at J; junction bases unmatched: 8. Germline V CDR1 and CDR2: SGHRS, YFSETQ. The CDR3 totals 16 residues. CDR3 residues: CASSVLAGEGTDTQYF. The CDR3 DNA reads TGCGCCAGCAGCGTGCTAGCGGGTGAAGGCACAGATACGCAGTATTTT.

The chain has TRBV30 and TRBJ2-1; possible D gene TRBD2, 6 bases. The CDR3 has 15 amino acids. The V gene lost 0 bases and the J gene lost 9 bases, with 18 bases spanning the gap. The germline CDR1 and CDR2 sequences are GTSNPN and SVGIG (reference sequence). The CDR3 loop is CAWSVRAEGPSEQFF. DNA for the CDR3: TGTGCCTGGAGTGTACGAGCGGAGGGGCCCAGTGAGCAGTTCTTC.

This clone was detected only a few times. In DNA form, the CDR3 reads TGTGCCAGCAGTCTTGCGGTTCGGCGCGAGCAGTACTTC. Its protein is CASSLAVRREQYF. This rearrangement joins TRBV7-3 to TRBJ2-7; D is unclear. The germline CDR1 and CDR2 sequences are SGHTA and FQGTGA. Trimming left V 6 bases short and J 6 bases short, with 15 bases between. The CDR3 loop spans 13 amino acids.

The chain couples TRBV7-2 to TRBJ2-2; 10 bases agree with TRBD1. The V and J ends lost 6 bases and 8 bases, in that order; junction bases with no gene match: 15. CDR1 and CDR2 (germline): SGHTA, FQGNSA. CDR3 length: 17 amino acids. As DNA, the CDR3 is TGTGCCAGCAGTCGAGGGGCGGGACAGGGGTACTCTGGGGAGCTGTTTTTT. Residues: CASSRGAGQGYSGELFF.

The chain couples TRBV9 to TRBJ2-2; D is unclear. Germline CDR1 is SGDLS and CDR2 is YYNGEE. The CDR3 length is 14 residues. V was trimmed by 0 bases and J by 0 bases, leaving 3 bases between them. DNA for the CDR3: TGTGCCAGCAGCGTAGCCGCGAACACCGGGGAGCTGTTTTTT. Translating gives CASSVAANTGELFF.

This chain joins TRBV14 and TRBJ2-5, with D perhaps TRBD2 (5 bases). The germline V gene has CDR1 SGHDN and CDR2 FVKESK. This CDR3 spans 13 amino acids. Trimming took off 0 bases at V and 5 bases at J, with 7 bases between the two ends. CDR3 residues: CASSQDPGETQYF. DNA of the CDR3: TGTGCCAGCAGCCAAGATCCGGGGGAGACCCAGTACTTC. The variable domain in full, completed from reference TRBV14 and TRBJ2-5, reads EAGVTQFPSHSVIEKGQTVTLRCDPISGHDNLYWYRRVMGKEIKFLLHFVKESKQDESGMPNNRFLAERTGGTYSTLKVQPAELEDSGVYFCASSQDPGETQYFGPGTRLLVL.

This clone was recorded once. CDR3 sequence: CASSYAGGSNEQFF. CDR3 nucleotides: TGTGCCAGCAGTTACGCGGGAGGGTCCAATGAGCAGTTCTTC. J is TRBJ2-1 and V is TRBV6-5; 9 bases are shared with TRBD2. V lost 2 bases and J lost 6; bases outside the gene matches: 2. CDR1 and CDR2 (germline): MNHEY, SVGAGI. This CDR3 region has 14 residues.

The chain combines TRBV10-3 with TRBJ1-1, with TRBD1 matching over 10 bases. This CDR3 has 18 amino acids. Trimming at V came to 3 bases and at J to 4 bases, leaving 14 bases not matched to a gene. Germline loops: CDR1 ENHRY, CDR2 SYGVKD. The chain's CDR3 is CAISDKYGTGVGGTEAFF. As DNA, the CDR3 is TGTGCCATCAGTGATAAGTACGGGACAGGGGTGGGGGGCACTGAAGCTTTCTTT.

Concerning this clone itself: Additional DNA sequences in this sample encode the identical CDR3. The chain couples TRBV2 to TRBJ1-5; the match to TRBD1 covers 11 bases. This CDR3 comprises 16 residues. The V gene end was trimmed by 6 bases and the J gene end by 1 base; junction bases not matched to a gene: 5. The germline V gene has CDR1 SNHLY and CDR2 FYNNEI. CDR3 in amino acids: CASSGQGARSNQPQHF. CDR3 DNA sequence: TGTGCCAGCAGCGGACAGGGGGCGAGGAGCAATCAGCCCCAGCATTTT.

There are a few counts of this clone. This chain uses TRBV28 with TRBJ2-7, with 8 positions matching TRBD2. Looked up from germline, CDR1 is MDHEN and CDR2 is SYDVKM. The CDR3 contains 15 residues. Trimming removed 7 bases from V and 3 bases from J; junction bases left unmatched: 11. In DNA form, the CDR3 reads TGTGCCAGCATCAATTCGGGGGGACTAGGCTACGAGCAGTACTTC. It encodes CASINSGGLGYEQYF.

The rearrangement joins TRBV29-1 to TRBJ2-1, with TRBD1 as a possible D gene (6 bases). The CDR3 totals 13 residues. Germline V gene data show CDR1 as SQVTM and CDR2 as ANQGSEA. The V end lost 4 bases, the J end lost 9 bases, and 16 bases lay between the germline ends. The CDR3 is CSVAHNYRAEQFF. The CDR3 DNA reads TGCAGCGTTGCCCATAATTACAGGGCTGAGCAGTTCTTC.

The chain employs TRBV27 and TRBJ2-1, with TRBD1 matching 10 bases. The trim removed 6 bases at V and 7 bases at J, leaving 6 bases unmatched. Germline CDR1 and CDR2: MNHEY and SMNVEV (reference sequence). CDR3 length: 14 amino acids. CDR3 residues: CASRTPGQGNEQFF. The CDR3 nucleotides are TGTGCCAGCAGGACACCGGGACAGGGGAATGAGCAGTTCTTC.

Only a few counts were recorded for this clone. J is TRBJ1-5 and V is TRBV29-1; TRBD1 matches 7 bases. J lost 11 bases, V lost 1 base, and 8 bases had no gene match. Germline V CDR1 and CDR2: SQVTM, ANQGSEA. This CDR3 has 13 amino acids. CDR3 in DNA: TGCAGCGTTGAAGGAGGGGGCTCTGGGACCCAGCATTTT. It is translated as CSVEGGGSGTQHF. Complete variable domain (other parts from reference TRBV29-1 and TRBJ1-5): SAVISQKPSRDICQRGTSLTIQCQVDSQVTMMFWYRQQPGQSLTLIATANQGSEATYESGFVIDKFPISRPNLTFSTLTVSNMSPEDSSIYLCSVEGGGSGTQHFGDGTRLSIL.

The chain is built from TRBV7-2 and TRBJ1-2, with 9 nucleotides matching TRBD1. The CDR3 is made up of 15 amino acids. Germline loops: CDR1 SGHTA, CDR2 FQGNSA. The V segment lost 5 bases and the J segment 2 bases; nucleotides outside the gene matches: 6. In DNA form, the CDR3 reads TGTGCCAGCAGCCGTCTCGGGACAGGGAACTATGGCTACACCTTC. It encodes CASSRLGTGNYGYTF.